The 14 T cell receptor beta chains reported below all come from one sample, sequenced in a study of T cells in Graves' hyperthyroidism and ophthalmopathy. RNA transcripts served as the template for amplifying TCR beta CDR3 regions. Initially, a first-round RT-PCR of the TCR CDR3 employed the HTBI primer set. TCRdb used MiXCR to reprocess the multiplex PCR reads, holding one entry per CDR3 protein. Found here are 500,000 to 650,000 distinct CDR3 sequences, about 15% of them singletons; the top ten hold about an eighth. Sequences were obtained from blood. These receptors all stem from a woman in her forties or fifties with Graves' ophthalmopathy.

This clonotype appeared many times. The V call is TRBV7-9, the J call TRBJ2-5; 8 nucleotides align to TRBD2. CDR1 is SEHNR, CDR2 FQNEAQ, per germline (reference sequence). After removal of 2 bases from V and 3 bases from J, the junction contained 2 bases not matched to a gene. This CDR3 contains 14 residues. CDR3 in amino acids: CASSLMRGEETQYF. The CDR3 DNA follows: TGTGCCAGCAGCTTAATGCGGGGGGAAGAGACCCAGTACTTC. Combining the CDR3 with reference TRBV7-9 and TRBJ2-5 gives the whole variable domain DTGVSQNPRHKITKRGQNVTFRCDPISEHNRLYWYRQTLGQGPEFLTYFQNEAQLEKSRLLSDRFSAERPKGSFSTLEIQRTEQGDSAMYLCASSLMRGEETQYFGPGTRLLVL.

This clonotype was seen at least ten times. This sequence joins TRBV4-1 and TRBJ2-1; the match to TRBD2 covers 10 bases. Germline V lookup: CDR1 MGHRA, CDR2 YSYEKL. V was pared by 2 bases and J by 5 bases, with 3 bases of the junction left unmatched. There are 15 residues in the CDR3. In DNA form, the CDR3 reads TGCGCCAGCAGCCAACTAGCGGGAGCACACAATGAGCAGTTCTTC. Protein sequence: CASSQLAGAHNEQFF.

Comment on this clonotype: Given a much more abundant clone one base away, this may be a read error. The chain has TRBV7-2 and TRBJ2-7; the D gene could be TRBD1 or TRBD2 (5 bases each). Germline lookup yields CDR1 SGHTA and CDR2 FQGNSA. V was clipped by 5 bases and J by 2 bases, with 19 bases between them. The CDR3 runs to 16 residues. The CDR3: CASSPPSLQGAYEQYF. The CDR3 DNA reads as TGTGCCAGCAGCCCCCCTTCCCTGCAGGGAGCCTACGAGCAGTACTTC. The entire variable domain, with the rest obtained from reference TRBV7-2 and TRBJ2-7, is as follows: GAGVSQSPSNKVTEKGKDVELRCDPISGHTALYWYRQSLGQGLEFLIYFQGNSAPDKSGLPSDRFSAERTGGSVSTLTIQRTQQEDSAVYLCASSPPSLQGAYEQYFGPGTRLTVT.

This clonotype was counted at least ten times. The J gene is TRBJ2-1, the V gene TRBV28, with 9 bases fitting TRBD1. V lost 6 bases, J lost 8 bases, and 11 bases stayed unmatched. This CDR3 comprises 15 residues. Germline values: CDR1 MDHEN, CDR2 SYDVKM. The CDR3 sequence: CASRSRDRARDEQFF. CDR3 sequence (DNA): TGTGCCAGCAGAAGCCGGGACAGGGCTAGGGATGAGCAGTTCTTC.

CDR3 in amino acids: CASSQDWSSISRQFF. The DNA for the CDR3 is TGTGCCAGCAGCCAAGATTGGAGCTCAATCTCTCGGCAGTTCTTC. The chain employs TRBV4-2 and TRBJ2-1; no firm D call. This CDR3 spans 15 amino acids. Germline CDR1 reads LGHNA; CDR2 reads YNFKEQ. V was shortened by 0 bases and J by 12 bases, with 18 bases between the two germline ends.

This chain uses TRBV7-2 with TRBJ2-7; D call uncertain. Germline V lookup: CDR1 SGHTA, CDR2 FQGNSA. The CDR3 consists of 13 residues. V dropped 7 bases and J dropped 2 bases, with 12 bases sitting between them. The CDR3 loop is CASTSYVAYEQYF. CDR3 DNA: TGTGCCAGCACCTCCTATGTTGCCTACGAGCAGTACTTC.

The chain links TRBV14 to TRBJ1-6, with D uncertain. V lost 4 bases and J lost 8, with 12 bases in between. The CDR3 covers 14 residues. Germline CDR1 reads SGHDN; CDR2 reads FVKESK. For the CDR3, the DNA is TGTGCCAGCAGCCTACCATTAGGAGATTCACCCCTCCACTTT. Protein: CASSLPLGDSPLHF.

This clonotype was seen at least ten times. The chain joins TRBV7-2 to TRBJ2-3; perhaps TRBD1 as D (6 bases). The germline V gene encodes CDR1 SGHTA and CDR2 FQGNSA. This CDR3 region has 14 residues. V lost 5 bases and J 4 bases, leaving 13 bases between the germline ends. CDR3 region: CASSPTRQADTQYF. The CDR3 nucleotides are TGTGCCAGCAGCCCTACCCGACAGGCAGATACGCAGTATTTT. The full variable domain, in which reference TRBV7-2 and TRBJ2-3 provide the parts outside the CDR3, is GAGVSQSPSNKVTEKGKDVELRCDPISGHTALYWYRQSLGQGLEFLIYFQGNSAPDKSGLPSDRFSAERTGGSVSTLTIQRTQQEDSAVYLCASSPTRQADTQYFGPGTRLTVL.

The rearrangement uses TRBV29-1 and TRBJ2-1; D unclear. The germline gives CDR1 SQVTM, CDR2 ANQGSEA. Trimming left V 3 bases short and J 1 base short, with 7 bases between. The CDR3 consists of 13 residues. The CDR3 coding sequence is TGCAGCGTTGATCATTTTTCCTACAATGAGCAGTTCTTC. Encoded protein: CSVDHFSYNEQFF.

In this sample, this clonotype turned up many times. This chain uses TRBV18 with TRBJ2-7, with D possibly matching TRBD1 (6 bases). The CDR3 runs 15 residues. CDR1 and CDR2 (germline): KGHSH, LQKENI. V lost 3 bases, J lost 4 bases, and 16 bases lay in between. This CDR3 is CASSPSATGIYEQYF. The CDR3 DNA follows: TGTGCCAGCTCACCGAGTGCGACAGGAATTTACGAGCAGTACTTC.

This clonotype was counted only a few times. A much more abundant neighbour one base away suggests this may be a read error. This chain uses TRBV6-2 or TRBV6-3 with TRBJ2-7; D may be TRBD1 (6 bases). Trimming took off 2 bases at V and 2 bases at J, with 16 bases between the two ends. Germline CDR1 MNHEY, CDR2 SVGEGT. The CDR3 is 16 residues long. The CDR3 DNA sequence: TGTGCCAGCAGTTACCCCCGGGGCAGGGACACCTACGAGCAGTACTTC. It encodes CASSYPRGRDTYEQYF.

This clonotype was counted many times. The rearrangement links TRBV2 to TRBJ1-4; D perhaps matches TRBD1 (5 bases). V lost 8 bases and J 4 bases, leaving 17 bases between the germline ends. This CDR3 has 15 residues. Germline loops: CDR1 SNHLY, CDR2 FYNNEI. CDR3 in amino acids: CASLGTRGVNEKLFF. The DNA for the CDR3 is TGTGCCAGCTTAGGGACCCGTGGGGTTAATGAAAAACTGTTTTTT. Variable domain in full (rest from reference TRBV2 and TRBJ1-4): EPEVTQTPSHQVTQMGQEVILRCVPISNHLYFYWYRQILGQKVEFLVSFYNNEISEKSEIFDDQFSVERPDGSNFTLKIRSTKLEDSAMYFCASLGTRGVNEKLFFGSGTQLSVL.

This clonotype occurred a few times. This chain links TRBV4-1 with TRBJ2-1, with D unclear. Germline CDR1 is MGHRA and CDR2 is YSYEKL. This CDR3 is 17 amino acids long. The V end was cut by 0 bases, the J end by 3 bases, with 15 bases between. The CDR3 region is CASSQEGTRPIYNEQFF. In nucleotides, the CDR3 is TGCGCCAGCAGCCAAGAGGGAACGCGGCCTATCTACAATGAGCAGTTCTTC.

This clonotype was counted at least ten times. The V call is TRBV7-9, the J call TRBJ2-7; 10 nucleotides match TRBD1. This CDR3 has 15 residues. After removal of 5 bases from V and 7 bases from J, the junction contained 11 bases not matched to a gene. The germline V gene encodes CDR1 SEHNR and CDR2 FQNEAQ (reference sequence). The DNA of the CDR3 is TGTGCCAGCAGCCCAACAGACAGGGGGCTGGGTGAGCAGTACTTC. Protein product: CASSPTDRGLGEQYF.